What follows are 29 T cell receptor beta chains derived from one specimen sequenced in a study of T cell responses to AZD1222 COVID-19 vaccine. Libraries were prepared by immunoSEQ multiplex PCR; TCRdb keeps only in-frame clonotypes and omits some of them. This table holds approximately 94,000 clones, about 88% found once. The sample in question was peripheral blood, obtained on day 0 of AZD1222 vaccination. The receptor source for this set is an adult in good health.

This chain uses TRBV7-2 with TRBJ1-5, with 7 positions matching TRBD1. The V gene's germline CDR1 is SGHTA and CDR2 FQGNSA. CDR3 length: 14 amino acids. J was trimmed by 2 bases and V by 2 bases; bases with no gene match: 0. This chain's CDR3 is CASSLTGGNQPQHF. The DNA for the CDR3 is TGTGCCAGCAGCTTAACAGGGGGCAATCAGCCCCAGCATTTT.

J is TRBJ1-1 and V is TRBV12-3 or TRBV12-4, with D maybe TRBD1 (6 bases). Deletions cut 5 bases from V and 5 bases from J, with 9 bases between. This CDR3 is built from 12 residues. The CDR3, as DNA: TGTGCCAGCAGTCCACAGGGAACTGAAGCTTTCTTT. It specifies CASSPQGTEAFF.

The chain combines TRBV3-1 (or the pseudogene TRBV3-2) with TRBJ1-1; D may be TRBD1 (6 bases). The germline V gene encodes CDR1 LGHDT and CDR2 YNNKEL (reference sequence). The CDR3 sequence is 14 residues long. V lost 5 bases and J lost 2, with 12 bases in between. Here the CDR3 DNA reads TGTGCCAGCAGCAACAGGGCGGGCAACACTGAAGCTTTCTTT. Protein product: CASSNRAGNTEAFF.

The chain joins TRBV2 to TRBJ2-7; 9 nucleotides agree with TRBD1. The CDR3 is 14 amino acids. In germline, CDR1 is SNHLY, CDR2 FYNNEI. Trimming at V came to 10 bases and at J to 2 bases, leaving 9 bases not matched to a gene. The CDR3 DNA reads TGTGCCACCACAAGGGACAGGGACCCCTACGAGCAGTACTTC. Protein: CATTRDRDPYEQYF.

V gene TRBV18 combines with J gene TRBJ1-2; no definite D call. CDR1 is KGHSH, CDR2 LQKENI, per germline. This CDR3 has 14 amino acids. Trimming stripped 2 bases from V and 8 bases from J, with 15 bases between. The CDR3: CASSPDLSSYGYTF. The CDR3 DNA reads TGTGCCAGCTCACCAGATCTGAGCAGCTACGGCTACACCTTC.

The CDR3 loop reads CASRPNGEVDKAFF. As DNA, the CDR3 is TGTGCCAGCAGGCCGAACGGCGAGGTGGATAAAGCTTTCTTT. The chain employs TRBV11-2 and TRBJ1-1; D call uncertain. The V gene lost 6 bases and the J gene lost 9 bases, with 20 bases spanning the gap. The CDR3 consists of 14 residues. Germline lookup yields CDR1 SGHAT and CDR2 FQNNGV.

The V call is TRBV24-1, the J call TRBJ1-1; D unresolved. CDR1 KGHDR and CDR2 SFDVKD come from the germline V gene. This CDR3 is 12 amino acids long. Trimming removed 2 bases from V and 1 base from J, with 1 base in between. CDR3 DNA sequence: TGTGCCACCAGTGATTCGAACACTGAAGCTTTCTTT. It encodes CATSDSNTEAFF.

The CDR3 is CASSLIGSSGANVLTF. CDR3 sequence (DNA): TGTGCCAGCAGTTTAATAGGGAGCTCTGGGGCCAACGTCCTGACTTTC. The V gene is TRBV27, the J gene TRBJ2-6; TRBD2 might be the D (5 bases). This CDR3 region has 16 residues. The V gene lost 2 bases and the J gene lost 0 bases, with 8 bases spanning the gap. The germline gives CDR1 MNHEY, CDR2 SMNVEV (reference sequence). The complete variable domain, with remaining parts taken from reference TRBV27 and TRBJ2-6, reads EAQVTQNPRYLITVTGKKLTVTCSQNMNHEYMSWYRQDPGLGLRQIYYSMNVEVTDKGDVPEGYKVSRKEKRNFPLILESPSPNQTSLYFCASSLIGSSGANVLTFGAGSRLTVL.

For the CDR3, the DNA is TGTGCCAGCAGCCAAGAGTGGACAGGGATCGCCGGGGAGCTGTTTTTT. Translation gives CASSQEWTGIAGELFF. The rearrangement links TRBV3-1 (or the pseudogene TRBV3-2) to TRBJ2-2; TRBD1 agrees at 8 bases. Per the germline V gene, CDR1 is LGHDT and CDR2 is YNNKEL (reference sequence). This CDR3 spans 16 amino acids. The V segment lost 0 bases and the J segment 6 bases; nucleotides outside the gene matches: 6.

This rearrangement joins TRBV29-1 to TRBJ2-5; D not certain. The V gene lost 4 bases and the J gene lost 1 base, with 10 bases spanning the gap. From germline, CDR1 is SQVTM and CDR2 ANQGSEA. There are 13 residues in the CDR3. DNA of the CDR3: TGCAGCGTTGTTCGGGCGGCCCAAGAGACCCAGTACTTC. It encodes CSVVRAAQETQYF.

This chain connects TRBV7-2 to TRBJ1-2, with 7 bases identical to TRBD1. The CDR3 covers 12 residues. The V gene end was trimmed by 4 bases and the J gene end by 14 bases; junction bases not matched to a gene: 10. Per the germline V gene, CDR1 is SGHTA and CDR2 is FQGNSA. The CDR3 coding sequence is TGTGCCAGCAGCTCTAGGACAGGAGCGTGGACCTTC. Its translation is CASSSRTGAWTF.

The gene calls are TRBV7-9 and TRBJ1-1; D gene unclear. CDR1 SEHNR and CDR2 FQNEAQ come from the germline V gene (reference sequence). The CDR3 covers 16 residues. The V end was cut by 1 base, the J end by 1 base, with 13 bases between. The DNA for the CDR3 is TGTGCCAGCAGCTTAGTCGGCGGAACCTCGAACACTGAAGCTTTCTTT. This encodes CASSLVGGTSNTEAFF.

The chain carries TRBV5-8 and TRBJ1-2, with D tentatively TRBD1 (5 bases). The V end was cut by 0 bases, the J end by 7 bases, with 13 bases between. Germline V gene data show CDR1 as SGHTS and CDR2 as YDEGEE. The CDR3 is made up of 14 amino acids. The CDR3 here is CASSLDWGVVGYTF. For the CDR3, the DNA is TGTGCCAGCAGCTTGGACTGGGGCGTTGTTGGCTACACCTTC.

The chain joins TRBV13 to TRBJ2-5, with TRBD2 matching 7 bases. The V gene end was trimmed by 4 bases and the J gene end by 5 bases; junction bases not matched to a gene: 7. In germline, CDR1 is PRHDT, CDR2 FYEKMQ (reference sequence). The CDR3 consists of 14 residues. The CDR3 nucleotides are TGTGCCAGCAGCTGGGGACGCGGGAGTGAGACCCAGTACTTC. Its protein is CASSWGRGSETQYF. The entire variable domain, with the rest obtained from reference TRBV13 and TRBJ2-5, is as follows: AAGVIQSPRHLIKEKRETATLKCYPIPRHDTVYWYQQGPGQDPQFLISFYEKMQSDKGSIPDRFSAQQFSDYHSELNMSSLELGDSALYFCASSWGRGSETQYFGPGTRLLVL.

This chain links TRBV19 with TRBJ1-1; TRBD1 might be the D (6 bases). The V and J ends lost 7 bases and 3 bases respectively, with 15 bases between them. CDR1 LNHDA and CDR2 SQIVND come from the germline V gene (reference sequence). This CDR3 spans 14 amino acids. Here the CDR3 DNA reads TGTGCCAGTAAGGAGGCAGGGGCCTACACTGAAGCTTTCTTT. It yields the protein CASKEAGAYTEAFF.

V and J are TRBV19 and TRBJ1-4; a weak D match, TRBD1 (5 bases). Germline V lookup: CDR1 LNHDA, CDR2 SQIVND (reference sequence). Trimming left V 7 bases short and J 7 bases short, with 10 bases between. The CDR3 length is 12 residues. The CDR3 DNA sequence: TGTGCCAGTACCCAGGGCGGTGAAAAACTGTTTTTT. Residues: CASTQGGEKLFF.

The rearrangement uses TRBV24-1 and TRBJ2-1; 10 bases fit TRBD1. With V trimmed by 6 bases and J by 5 bases, 9 bases remained unmatched. This CDR3 spans 16 amino acids. Germline loops: CDR1 KGHDR, CDR2 SFDVKD. Written as DNA, the CDR3 is TGTGCCACCAGTCAACAAGGGACAGGGGCCGACAATGAGCAGTTCTTC. This sequence encodes CATSQQGTGADNEQFF.

V gene TRBV18 combines with J gene TRBJ1-1; tentatively, D is TRBD1 (6 bases). With 5 bases removed from V and 4 bases from J, the gap between germline ends came to 14 bases. CDR1 is KGHSH, CDR2 LQKENI, per germline. The CDR3 consists of 14 residues. The CDR3 reads CASSERQVSTEAFF. CDR3 nucleotide sequence: TGTGCCAGCTCAGAGAGACAGGTCTCCACTGAAGCTTTCTTT.

This chain connects TRBV6-2 or TRBV6-3 to TRBJ2-5, with D possibly TRBD2 on 6 matching bases. This CDR3 has 12 amino acids. Deletions cut 5 bases from V and 11 bases from J, with 15 bases between. Germline lookup yields CDR1 MNHEY and CDR2 SVGEGT. CDR3: CASSIPLGLQYF. CDR3 in DNA: TGTGCCAGCAGTATCCCCCTGGGACTTCAGTACTTC.

This chain connects TRBV5-1 to TRBJ2-1; TRBD1 matches at 10 bases. The CDR3 is 15 residues long. Looked up from germline, CDR1 is SGHRS and CDR2 is YFSETQ. Germline trimming cut 2 bases from V and 10 bases from J; bases unmatched to any gene: 9. The CDR3: CASSFSGTGVEEQFF. The DNA of the CDR3 is TGCGCCAGCAGCTTCTCCGGGACAGGGGTTGAGGAGCAGTTCTTC.

CDR3 DNA sequence: TGTGCCAGCAGAAGACAGGGGGTGGATTCACCCCTCCACTTT. The encoded protein is CASRRQGVDSPLHF. The chain recombines TRBV27 with TRBJ1-6; 9 nucleotides align to TRBD1. Germline loops: CDR1 MNHEY, CDR2 SMNVEV (reference sequence). The CDR3 totals 14 residues. V lost 6 bases, J lost 8 bases, and 5 bases stayed unmatched.

The chain employs TRBV6-5 and TRBJ1-1; a weak D match, TRBD1 (5 bases). V was trimmed by 2 bases and J by 0 bases, leaving 7 bases between them. The CDR3 loop spans 14 amino acids. Germline values: CDR1 MNHEY, CDR2 SVGAGI. The CDR3 coding sequence is TGTGCCAGCAGTTACGGGGGGGTGAACACTGAAGCTTTCTTT. Protein: CASSYGGVNTEAFF.

This clone was detected a few times. The chain recombines TRBV19 with TRBJ1-2; D may be TRBD1 (6 bases). Trimming stripped 6 bases from V and 4 bases from J, with 15 bases between. Looked up from germline, CDR1 is LNHDA and CDR2 is SQIVND (reference sequence). This CDR3 is 14 amino acids long. The CDR3 loop is CASSSRDTIYGYTF. DNA for the CDR3: TGTGCCAGTAGCAGCCGGGACACTATCTATGGCTACACCTTC.

This chain uses TRBV5-1 with TRBJ1-2; a possible D gene is TRBD1 (5 bases). From germline, CDR1 is SGHRS and CDR2 YFSETQ. V shed 5 bases and J shed 6 bases, with 14 bases lying between them. The CDR3 contains 13 residues. The CDR3 here is CASRAGTEDGYTF. The CDR3 bases are TGCGCCAGCAGAGCCGGGACTGAGGATGGCTACACCTTC.

The chain recombines TRBV27 with TRBJ1-3; D is possibly TRBD1 (6 bases). This CDR3 is 14 amino acids long. Deletions cut 2 bases from V and 4 bases from J, with 9 bases between. The V gene's germline CDR1 is MNHEY and CDR2 SMNVEV (reference sequence). For the CDR3, the DNA is TGTGCCAGCAGTTTAGGGGGGCTCGGAAACACCATATATTTT. This encodes CASSLGGLGNTIYF.

The chain recombines TRBV4-3 with TRBJ1-1, with unresolved D. Germline loops: CDR1 LGHNA, CDR2 YSLEER. V was trimmed by 0 bases and J by 3 bases, leaving 14 bases between them. This CDR3 has 16 amino acids. The CDR3 region is CASSQEGIRGDTEAFF. The DNA of the CDR3 is TGCGCCAGCAGCCAAGAAGGAATCAGAGGAGACACTGAAGCTTTCTTT.

This chain uses TRBV7-2 with TRBJ1-3; D perhaps matches TRBD1 (5 bases). Deletions cut 3 bases from V and 0 bases from J, with 9 bases between. Germline assignment: CDR1 SGHTA and CDR2 FQGNSA. The CDR3 has 15 residues. CDR3 DNA sequence: TGTGCCAGCAGCTTGGCCAGGGCCTCTGGAAACACCATATATTTT. Translation: CASSLARASGNTIYF. Together with reference TRBV7-2 and TRBJ1-3, the CDR3 gives the full variable domain: GAGVSQSPSNKVTEKGKDVELRCDPISGHTALYWYRQSLGQGLEFLIYFQGNSAPDKSGLPSDRFSAERTGGSVSTLTIQRTQQEDSAVYLCASSLARASGNTIYFGEGSWLTVV.

This rearrangement joins TRBV29-1 to TRBJ2-1; D might be TRBD1 (5 bases). The CDR3 loop spans 13 amino acids. Germline-derived CDR1 and CDR2 are SQVTM and ANQGSEA. Trimming left V 6 bases short and J 2 bases short, with 11 bases between. DNA for the CDR3: TGCAGCGTCAGGGTGTCGGCCTACAATGAGCAGTTCTTC. Translated: CSVRVSAYNEQFF.

The CDR3 region is CASGDPRWVEQYF. Written as DNA, the CDR3 is TGCGCCAGCGGGGACCCACGGTGGGTCGAGCAGTACTTC. The chain is built from TRBV10-2 and TRBJ2-7; possibly TRBD1 or TRBD2 for D (5 bases each). Trimming removed 8 bases at V and 6 bases at J, with 17 bases between. This CDR3 has 13 amino acids. The germline V gene encodes CDR1 WSHSY and CDR2 SAAADI.